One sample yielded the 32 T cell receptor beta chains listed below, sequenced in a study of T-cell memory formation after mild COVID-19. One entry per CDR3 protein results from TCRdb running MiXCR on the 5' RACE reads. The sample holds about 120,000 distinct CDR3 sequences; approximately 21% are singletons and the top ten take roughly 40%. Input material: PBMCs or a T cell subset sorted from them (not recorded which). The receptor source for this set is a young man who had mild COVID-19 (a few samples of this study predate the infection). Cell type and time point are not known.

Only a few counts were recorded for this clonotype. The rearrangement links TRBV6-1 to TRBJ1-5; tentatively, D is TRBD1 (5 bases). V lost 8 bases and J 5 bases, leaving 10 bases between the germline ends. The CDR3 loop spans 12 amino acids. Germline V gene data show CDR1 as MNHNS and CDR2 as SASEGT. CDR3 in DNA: TGTGCCAGCCGAGTGGGGGATCAGCCCCAGCATTTT. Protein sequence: CASRVGDQPQHF.

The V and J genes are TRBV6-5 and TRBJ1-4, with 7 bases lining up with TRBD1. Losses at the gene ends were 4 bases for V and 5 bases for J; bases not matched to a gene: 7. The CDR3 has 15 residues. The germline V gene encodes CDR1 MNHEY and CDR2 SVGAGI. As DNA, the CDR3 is TGTGCCAGCAGTTCCGGACAGGCTCCAAATGAAAAACTGTTTTTT. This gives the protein CASSSGQAPNEKLFF.

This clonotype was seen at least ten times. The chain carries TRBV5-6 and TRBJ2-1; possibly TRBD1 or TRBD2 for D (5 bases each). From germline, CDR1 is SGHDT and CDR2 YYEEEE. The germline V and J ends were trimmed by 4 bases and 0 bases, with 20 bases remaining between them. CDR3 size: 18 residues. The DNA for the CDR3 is TGTGCCAGCAGCGGTGTGGGGGTGAACCCGTACTCCTACAATGAGCAGTTCTTC. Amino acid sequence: CASSGVGVNPYSYNEQFF.

This CDR3 reads CASSTNPSALADTQYF. CDR3 DNA sequence: TGTGCCAGCAGCACCAACCCCTCGGCGCTGGCAGATACGCAGTATTTT. This rearrangement joins TRBV12-3 or TRBV12-4 to TRBJ2-3; D remains ambiguous. Between the trimmed V and J ends, which lost 6 bases and 4 bases, there was a span of 20 bases. The length of the CDR3 is 16 residues.

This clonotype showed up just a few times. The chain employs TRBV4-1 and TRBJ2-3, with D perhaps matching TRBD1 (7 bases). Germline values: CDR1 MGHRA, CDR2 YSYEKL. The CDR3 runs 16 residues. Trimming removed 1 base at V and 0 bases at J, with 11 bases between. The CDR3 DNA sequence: TGCGCCAGCAGCCAAGTCAGGGGGGCTAGCACAGATACGCAGTATTTT. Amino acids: CASSQVRGASTDTQYF.

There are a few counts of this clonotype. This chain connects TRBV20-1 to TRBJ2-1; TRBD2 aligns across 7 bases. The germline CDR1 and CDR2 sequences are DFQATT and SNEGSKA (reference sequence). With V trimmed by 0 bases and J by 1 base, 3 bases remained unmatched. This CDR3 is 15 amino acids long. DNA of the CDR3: TGCAGTGCTAGAGAACCGCGGGGGTCCTACAATGAGCAGTTCTTC. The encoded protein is CSAREPRGSYNEQFF.

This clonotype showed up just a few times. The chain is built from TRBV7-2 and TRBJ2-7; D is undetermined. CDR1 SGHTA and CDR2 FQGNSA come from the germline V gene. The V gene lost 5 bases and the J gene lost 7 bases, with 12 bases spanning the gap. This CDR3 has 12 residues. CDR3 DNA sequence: TGTGCCAGCAGCCTCGGGCAGAGAGAGCAGTACTTC. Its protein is CASSLGQREQYF.

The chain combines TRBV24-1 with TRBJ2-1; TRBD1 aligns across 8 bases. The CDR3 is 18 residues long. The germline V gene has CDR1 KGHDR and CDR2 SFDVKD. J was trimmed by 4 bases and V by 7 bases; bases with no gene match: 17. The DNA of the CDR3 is TGTGCCACCAGGGGAAGGGCAGGGGGCCCGCTCGGGTACAATGAGCAGTTCTTC. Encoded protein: CATRGRAGGPLGYNEQFF.

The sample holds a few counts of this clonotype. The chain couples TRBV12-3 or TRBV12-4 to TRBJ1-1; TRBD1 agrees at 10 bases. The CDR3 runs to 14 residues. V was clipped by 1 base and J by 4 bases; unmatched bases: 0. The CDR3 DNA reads TGTGCCAGCAGTTTAGGACAGGGGGCCACTGAAGCTTTCTTT. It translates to CASSLGQGATEAFF.

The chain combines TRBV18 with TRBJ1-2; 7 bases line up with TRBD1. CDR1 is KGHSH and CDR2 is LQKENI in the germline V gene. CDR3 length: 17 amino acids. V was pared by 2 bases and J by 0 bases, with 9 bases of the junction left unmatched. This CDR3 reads CASSPWSQGEANYGYTF. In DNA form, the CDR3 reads TGTGCCAGCTCACCATGGAGCCAGGGGGAAGCTAACTATGGCTACACCTTC.

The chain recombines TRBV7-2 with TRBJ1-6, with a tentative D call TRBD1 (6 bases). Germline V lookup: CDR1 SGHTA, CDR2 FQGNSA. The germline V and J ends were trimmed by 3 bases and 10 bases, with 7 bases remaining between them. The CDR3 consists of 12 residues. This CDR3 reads CASSFGGSPLHF. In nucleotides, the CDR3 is TGTGCCAGCAGCTTCGGGGGCTCACCCCTCCACTTT.

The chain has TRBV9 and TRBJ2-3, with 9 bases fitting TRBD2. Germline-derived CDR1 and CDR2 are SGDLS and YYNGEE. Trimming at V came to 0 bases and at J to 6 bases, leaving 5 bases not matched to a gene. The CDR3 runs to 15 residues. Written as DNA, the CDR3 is TGTGCCAGCAGCGTAGTGGCTAGCGGGGAGGATACGCAGTATTTT. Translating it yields CASSVVASGEDTQYF.

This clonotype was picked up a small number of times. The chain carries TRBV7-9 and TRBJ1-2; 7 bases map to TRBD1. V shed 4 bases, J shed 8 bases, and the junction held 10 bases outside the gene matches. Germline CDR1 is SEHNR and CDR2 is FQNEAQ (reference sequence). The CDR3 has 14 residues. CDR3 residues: CASSSHDRVGGYTF. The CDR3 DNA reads TGTGCCAGCAGCTCCCATGACAGGGTAGGGGGCTACACCTTC. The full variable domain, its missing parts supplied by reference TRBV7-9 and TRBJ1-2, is DTGVSQNPRHKITKRGQNVTFRCDPISEHNRLYWYRQTLGQGPEFLTYFQNEAQLEKSRLLSDRFSAERPKGSFSTLEIQRTEQGDSAMYLCASSSHDRVGGYTFGSGTRLTVV.

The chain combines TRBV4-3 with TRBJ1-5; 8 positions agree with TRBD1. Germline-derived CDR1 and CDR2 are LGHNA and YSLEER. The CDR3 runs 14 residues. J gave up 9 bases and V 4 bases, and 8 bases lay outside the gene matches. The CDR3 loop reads CASSRDRWQGPQHF. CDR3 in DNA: TGCGCCAGCAGCCGGGACAGGTGGCAGGGGCCCCAGCATTTT.

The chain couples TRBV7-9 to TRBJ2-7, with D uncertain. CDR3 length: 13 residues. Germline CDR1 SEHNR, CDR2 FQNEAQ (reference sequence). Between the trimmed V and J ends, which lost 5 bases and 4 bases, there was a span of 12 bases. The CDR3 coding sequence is TGTGCCAGCAGCACGGGCCCGAGGTACGAGCAGTACGTC. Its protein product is CASSTGPRYEQYV.

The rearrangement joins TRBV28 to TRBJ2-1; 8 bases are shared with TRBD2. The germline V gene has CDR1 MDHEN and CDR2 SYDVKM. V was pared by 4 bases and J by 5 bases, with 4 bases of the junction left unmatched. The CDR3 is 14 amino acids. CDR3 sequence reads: CASSSSRGDNEQFF. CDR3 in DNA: TGTGCCAGCAGTTCCTCGCGGGGGGACAATGAGCAGTTCTTC.

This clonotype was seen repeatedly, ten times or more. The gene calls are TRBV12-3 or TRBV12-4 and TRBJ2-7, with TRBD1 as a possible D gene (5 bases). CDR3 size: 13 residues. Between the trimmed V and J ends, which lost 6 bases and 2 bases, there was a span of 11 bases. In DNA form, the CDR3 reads TGTGCCAGCAGCCGTGACAGCGCCTACGAGCAGTACTTC. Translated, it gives CASSRDSAYEQYF.

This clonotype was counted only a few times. CDR3 in amino acids: CASSPRNSGAGNTIYF. CDR3 sequence (DNA): TGTGCCAGCAGCCCAAGGAACTCCGGCGCTGGAAACACCATATATTTT. V is TRBV9 and J is TRBJ1-3; D uncertain. CDR3 length: 16 residues. V lost 4 bases to trimming and J lost 2 bases, with 16 bases between them. Germline V lookup: CDR1 SGDLS, CDR2 YYNGEE.

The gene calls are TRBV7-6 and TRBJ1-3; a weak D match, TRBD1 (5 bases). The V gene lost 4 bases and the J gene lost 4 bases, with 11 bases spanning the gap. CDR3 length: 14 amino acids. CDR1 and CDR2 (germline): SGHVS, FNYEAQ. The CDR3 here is CASSSDTRGNTIYF. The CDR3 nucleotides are TGTGCCAGCAGCTCGGACACAAGAGGAAACACCATATATTTT.

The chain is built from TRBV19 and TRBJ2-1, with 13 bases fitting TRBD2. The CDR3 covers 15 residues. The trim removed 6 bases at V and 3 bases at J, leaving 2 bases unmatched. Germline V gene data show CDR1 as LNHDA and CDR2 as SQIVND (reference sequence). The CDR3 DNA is TGTGCCAGTAGAAGACTAGCGGGGGGCTACAATGAGCAGTTCTTC. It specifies CASRRLAGGYNEQFF. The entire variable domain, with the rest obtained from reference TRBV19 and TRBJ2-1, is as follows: DGGITQSPKYLFRKEGQNVTLSCEQNLNHDAMYWYRQDPGQGLRLIYYSQIVNDFQKGDIAEGYSVSREKKESFPLTVTSAQKNPTAFYLCASRRLAGGYNEQFFGPGTRLTVL.

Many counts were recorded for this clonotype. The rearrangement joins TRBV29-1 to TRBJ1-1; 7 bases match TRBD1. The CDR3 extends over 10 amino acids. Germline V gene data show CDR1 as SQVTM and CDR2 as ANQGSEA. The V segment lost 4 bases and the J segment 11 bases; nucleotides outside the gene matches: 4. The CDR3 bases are TGCAGCGTTGGGGACAGTCCCGCTTTCTTT. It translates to CSVGDSPAFF.

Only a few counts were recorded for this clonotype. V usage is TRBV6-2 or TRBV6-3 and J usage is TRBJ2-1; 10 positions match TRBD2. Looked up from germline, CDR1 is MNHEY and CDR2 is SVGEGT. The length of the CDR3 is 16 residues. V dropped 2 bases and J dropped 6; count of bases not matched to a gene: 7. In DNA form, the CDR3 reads TGTGCCAGCAGTTACGGGCCAGCGGGGGGGCCCAATGAGCAGTTCTTC. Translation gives CASSYGPAGGPNEQFF.

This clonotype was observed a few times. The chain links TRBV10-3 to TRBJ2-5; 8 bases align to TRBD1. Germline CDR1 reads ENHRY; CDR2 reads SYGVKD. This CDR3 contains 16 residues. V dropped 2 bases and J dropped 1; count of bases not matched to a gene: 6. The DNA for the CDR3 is TGTGCCATCAGTGAGATGACAGGGGTCTCCCAAGAGACCCAGTACTTC. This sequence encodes CAISEMTGVSQETQYF.

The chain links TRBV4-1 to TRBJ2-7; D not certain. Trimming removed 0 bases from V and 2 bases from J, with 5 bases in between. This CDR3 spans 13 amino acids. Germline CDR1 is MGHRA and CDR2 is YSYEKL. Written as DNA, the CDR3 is TGCGCCAGCAGCCAAGAACTGACCTACGAGCAGTACTTC. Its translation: CASSQELTYEQYF.

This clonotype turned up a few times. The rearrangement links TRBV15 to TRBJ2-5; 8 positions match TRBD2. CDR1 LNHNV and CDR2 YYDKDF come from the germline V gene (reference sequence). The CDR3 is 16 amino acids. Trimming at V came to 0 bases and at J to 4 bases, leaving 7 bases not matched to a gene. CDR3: CATSRDLGLESETQYF. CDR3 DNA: TGTGCCACCAGCAGAGATTTGGGACTAGAATCAGAGACCCAGTACTTC.

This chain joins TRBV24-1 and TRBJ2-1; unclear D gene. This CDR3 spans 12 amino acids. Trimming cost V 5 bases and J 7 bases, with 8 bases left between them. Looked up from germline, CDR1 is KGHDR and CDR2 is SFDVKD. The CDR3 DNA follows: TGTGCCACCAGTGGCCAAGGGAATGAGCAGTTCTTC. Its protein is CATSGQGNEQFF.

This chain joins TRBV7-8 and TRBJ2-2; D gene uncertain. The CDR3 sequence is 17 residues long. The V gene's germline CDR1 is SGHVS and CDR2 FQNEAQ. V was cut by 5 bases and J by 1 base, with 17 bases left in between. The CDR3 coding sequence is TGTGCCAGCAGCCATTCGGTGGGGAATTGGAACACCGGGGAGCTGTTTTTT. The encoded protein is CASSHSVGNWNTGELFF.

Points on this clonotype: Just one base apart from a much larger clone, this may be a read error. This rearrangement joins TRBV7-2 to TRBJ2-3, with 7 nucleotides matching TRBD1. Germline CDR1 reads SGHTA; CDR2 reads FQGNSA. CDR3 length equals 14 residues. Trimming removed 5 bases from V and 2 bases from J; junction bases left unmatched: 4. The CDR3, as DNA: TGTGCCAGCAGCCCGGACAGGAACACAGATACGCAGTATTTT. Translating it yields CASSPDRNTDTQYF. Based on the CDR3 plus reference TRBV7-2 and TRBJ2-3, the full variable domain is GAGVSQSPSNKVTEKGKDVELRCDPISGHTALYWYRQSLGQGLEFLIYFQGNSAPDKSGLPSDRFSAERTGGSVSTLTIQRTQQEDSAVYLCASSPDRNTDTQYFGPGTRLTVL.

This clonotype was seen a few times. CDR3 in DNA: TGCGCCAGCAGCCAAGCGACAGGGGGTTTCTATGGCTACACCTTC. This encodes CASSQATGGFYGYTF. The chain employs TRBV4-1 and TRBJ1-2, with TRBD1 identical over 9 bases. V lost 1 base and J lost 4; bases outside the gene matches: 4. CDR1 is MGHRA, CDR2 YSYEKL, per germline. This CDR3 comprises 15 residues.

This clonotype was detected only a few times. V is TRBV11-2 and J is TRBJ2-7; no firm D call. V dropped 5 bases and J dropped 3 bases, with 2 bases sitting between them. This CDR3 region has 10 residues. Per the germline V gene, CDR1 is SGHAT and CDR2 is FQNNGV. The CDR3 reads CASSRYEQYF. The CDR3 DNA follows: TGTGCCAGCAGCCGCTACGAGCAGTACTTC.

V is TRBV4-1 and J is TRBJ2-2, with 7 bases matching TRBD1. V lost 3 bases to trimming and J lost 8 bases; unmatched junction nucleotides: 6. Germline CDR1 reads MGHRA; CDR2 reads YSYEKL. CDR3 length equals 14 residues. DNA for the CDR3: TGCGCCAGCAGCCATCAGAGGGGGCCGGGGGAGCTGTTTTTT. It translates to CASSHQRGPGELFF.

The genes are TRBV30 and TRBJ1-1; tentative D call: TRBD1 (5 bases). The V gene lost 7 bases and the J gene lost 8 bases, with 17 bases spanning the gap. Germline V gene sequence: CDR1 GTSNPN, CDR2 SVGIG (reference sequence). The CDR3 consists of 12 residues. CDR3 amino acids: CALTLRGWEAFF. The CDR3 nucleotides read TGTGCCTTAACTCTGAGGGGTTGGGAAGCTTTCTTT.